This T cell receptor beta chain was identified in a study of OX40 agonist ivuxolimab in advanced cancers. On the study more broadly: Ivuxolimab was administered intravenously to patients at 0.01 to 10 mg/kg every 2 weeks. Allowance was made for prior anti-PD-1, anti-PD-L1 or anti-CTLA-4 therapy, and roughly 40% had some. Those treated in dose escalation had hepatocellular carcinoma, melanoma, renal cell cancer or head and neck cancer. Points from the study as a whole: There was clonal expansion of CD4+ and CD8+ blood T cells by week 6 at 0.1 to 3.0 mg/kg.

The CDR3 contains 14 residues. Sequenced by immunoSEQ multiplex PCR; TCRdb stores in-frame clones only, minus some. The data contain 20,000 to 25,000 clones, about nine tenths of them singletons. Worth noting for this clone: Its antigen is as yet unknown.

Sequenced material: CD4+ or CD8+ T cells sorted from blood, taken in a trial of the OX40 agonist ivuxolimab. This sequence joins TRBV21-1 and TRBJ2-7; TRBD1, the table's D call, lacks a check against the DNA. TRBV21-1 is given as a pseudogene. This sequence originates from an adult with an advanced solid tumor such as melanoma, head and neck, liver or kidney cancer. The CDR3: CASSNLTVENEQYF. The CDR3 bases are TGTGCCAGCAGCAACCTAACAGTGGAAAACGAGCAGTACTTC.